The clone carrying this TCR beta chain was counted many times. In germline, CDR1 is MNHNY, CDR2 SVGAGI (reference sequence). Trimming left V 2 bases short and J 4 bases short, with 11 bases between. This CDR3 has 15 amino acids. These data come from a study of T cells in Graves' hyperthyroidism and ophthalmopathy. Template material for amplifying TCR beta CDR3 regions consisted of RNA transcripts. TCR CDR3 regions were first amplified by RT-PCR with HTBI primers. TCRdb recomputed calls from the multiplex PCR reads with MiXCR, one row per CDR3 protein. The sample has about 420,000 distinct CDR3 sequences; roughly an eighth are singletons.

Sample: blood. The chain uses TRBV6-6 and TRBJ2-2; D might be TRBD1 (5 bases). The sequence was collected from a woman between 18 and 30 years old with Graves' hyperthyroidism. DNA of the CDR3: TGTGCCAGCAGTTACGTCCAGGGATTCACCGGGGAGCTGTTTTTT. This sequence encodes CASSYVQGFTGELFF.